This T cell receptor beta chain was observed in a study of blood T cell repertoires in COVID-19. For this clone: Other nucleotide sequences in the sample specify the same CDR3.

The method was immunoSEQ multiplex PCR; TCRdb's version includes in-frame clones alone and lacks a portion of them. Found here are roughly 150,000 clones, roughly four fifths of them singletons; the top ten hold about 15%. The germline V gene encodes CDR1 SGHTA and CDR2 FQGNSA. Trimming took 5 bases from V and 6 from J, leaving 18 bases between them. This CDR3 has 15 amino acids. This chain uses TRBV7-2 with TRBJ2-3; weak D call: TRBD1 (7 bases). The specimen was peripheral blood. The sequence came from a human donor with acute or convalescent COVID-19. The donor label of this sample is uncertain. The DNA of the CDR3 is TGTGCCAGCAGCCCTCGACTAGGGGGCGCGGATACGCAGTATTTT. Translating it yields CASSPRLGGADTQYF.